The TCR beta chain described here comes from a study of blood T cell repertoires in COVID-19. Germline CDR1 SGHAT, CDR2 FQNNGV. The V end lost 2 bases, the J end lost 10 bases, and 12 bases lay between the germline ends. The CDR3 has 13 amino acids. The assay was immunoSEQ multiplex PCR, and TCRdb's table has in-frame clones only and misses some. The repertoire includes a few hundred thousand clones, about 85% of them detected once, and 4% to 6% sits in the top ten. The rearrangement joins TRBV11-2 to TRBJ2-1, with D possibly matching TRBD1 (6 bases). This receptor was obtained from a woman aged 55-69 years who had recovered from COVID-19. What was sequenced was peripheral blood. This CDR3 reads CASSLPDRLEQFF. CDR3 DNA: TGTGCCAGCAGCTTACCCGACAGGCTCGAGCAGTTCTTC.